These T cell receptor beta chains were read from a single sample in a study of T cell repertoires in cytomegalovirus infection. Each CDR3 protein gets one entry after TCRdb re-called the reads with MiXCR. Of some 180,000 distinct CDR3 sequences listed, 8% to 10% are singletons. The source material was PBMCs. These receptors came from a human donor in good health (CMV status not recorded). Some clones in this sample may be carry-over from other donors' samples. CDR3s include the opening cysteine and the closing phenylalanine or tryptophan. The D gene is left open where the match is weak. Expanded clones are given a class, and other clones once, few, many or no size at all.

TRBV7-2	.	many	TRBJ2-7	TGTGCCAGCAGCTGGGGGTGGGGTTTAGCGCAAGAGCAGTACTTC	CASSWGWGLAQEQYF
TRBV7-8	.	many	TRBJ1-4	TGTGCCAGCAGCTTGGGTGCAACTAATGAAAAACTGTTTTTT	CASSLGATNEKLFF
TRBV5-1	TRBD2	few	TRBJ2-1	TGCGCCAGCGGTTCCGGACTAGCGGGAGTCAATGAGCAGTTCTTC	CASGSGLAGVNEQFF
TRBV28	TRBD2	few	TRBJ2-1	TGTGCCAGCAGTTCGGCCCCGGGGGGGACCAGCTCCTACAATGAGCAGTTCTTC	CASSSAPGGTSSYNEQFF
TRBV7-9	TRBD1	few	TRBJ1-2	TGTGCCAGCAGCTTAGGGGACAGGGAAGGAGATGGCTACACCTTC	CASSLGDREGDGYTF
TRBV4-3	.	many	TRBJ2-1	TGCGCCAGCAGCCAAGATCCAGGGCGCGATGAGCAGTTCTTC	CASSQDPGRDEQFF
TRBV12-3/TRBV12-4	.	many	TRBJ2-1	TGTGCCAGCAGTTTAACAGAGTACAATGAGCAGTTCTTC	CASSLTEYNEQFF
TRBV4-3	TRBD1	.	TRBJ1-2	TGCGCCAGCAGCCAGCCAGGGGGGTATGGCTACACCTTC	CASSQPGGYGYTF
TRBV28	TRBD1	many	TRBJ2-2	TGTGCCAGCAGTTCCCCCTTGAGGGGACAGCTCGGCGGGGAGCTGTTTTTT	CASSSPLRGQLGGELFF
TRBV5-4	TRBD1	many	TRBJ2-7	TGTGCCAGCAGTCGATGGGGGCAGGGGGCCTACGAGCAGTACTTC	CASSRWGQGAYEQYF
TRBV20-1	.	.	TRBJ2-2	TGCAGTGCTTCCCAGGGCGCGAACACCGGGGAGCTGTTTTTT	CSASQGANTGELFF
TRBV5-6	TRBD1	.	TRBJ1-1	TGTGCCAGCAGCCCCGGGACAGGGTTATCGGCTTTCTTT	CASSPGTGLSAFF
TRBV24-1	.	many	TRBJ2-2	TGTGCCACCAGTGATTTGAAACTGAACACCGGGGAGCTGTTTTTT	CATSDLKLNTGELFF